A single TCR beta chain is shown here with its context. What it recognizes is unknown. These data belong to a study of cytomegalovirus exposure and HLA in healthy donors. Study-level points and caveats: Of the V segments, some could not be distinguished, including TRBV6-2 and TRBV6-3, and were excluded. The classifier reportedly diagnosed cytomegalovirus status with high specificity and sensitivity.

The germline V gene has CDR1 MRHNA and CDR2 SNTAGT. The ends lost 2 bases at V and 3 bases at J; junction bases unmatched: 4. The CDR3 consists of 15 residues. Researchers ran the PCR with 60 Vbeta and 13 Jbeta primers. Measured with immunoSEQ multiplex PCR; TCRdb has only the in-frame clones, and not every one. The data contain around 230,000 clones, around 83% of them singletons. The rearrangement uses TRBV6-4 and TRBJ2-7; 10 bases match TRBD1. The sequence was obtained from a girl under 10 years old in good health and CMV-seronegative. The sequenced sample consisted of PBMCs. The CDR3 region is CASSDKGQGCYEQYF. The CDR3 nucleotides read TGTGCCAGCAGTGACAAGGGACAGGGGTGCTACGAGCAGTACTTC.